One sample yielded the 3 T cell receptor beta chains listed below, sequenced in a study of blood T cells in healthy people across ages. Primed by a sample-barcoded 5' primer and a J-beta primer mix, a second PCR proceeded for 7 to 11 cycles. MiXCR, applied by TCRdb to the 5' RACE reads, yields one record per CDR3 protein. There are under 1,000,000 distinct CDR3 sequences in the sample; around 34% occur only once, and 10% to 15% lies in the top ten. The sample was blood. All receptors come from a man between 18 and 35 years old in good health.

The chain joins TRBV5-6 to TRBJ1-2; D remains ambiguous. Trimming removed 0 bases at V and 0 bases at J, with 18 bases between. Germline V gene lookup returns CDR1 SGHDT and CDR2 YYEEEE. This CDR3 region has 18 residues. The CDR3 is CASSLAFDKFRANYGYTF. The CDR3 DNA follows: TGTGCCAGCAGCTTGGCCTTCGACAAGTTTAGAGCTAACTATGGCTACACCTTC.

The rearrangement links TRBV20-1 to TRBJ1-2; D gene unclear. Germline values: CDR1 DFQATT, CDR2 SNEGSKA (reference sequence). The CDR3 runs 12 residues. Trimming took 3 bases from V and 5 from J, leaving 10 bases between them. The CDR3, as DNA: TGCAGTGCTAGTACCGAAGAATATGGCTACACCTTC. Translation gives CSASTEEYGYTF.

This clonotype was counted many times. The CDR3 region has the DNA TGTGCCAGCAGATGGACAGCGAACACTGAAGCTTTCTTT. Residues: CASRWTANTEAFF. This chain joins TRBV25-1 and TRBJ1-1, with D possibly TRBD1 on 6 matching bases. CDR3 length: 13 amino acids. Trimming left V 6 bases short and J 1 base short, with 9 bases between. Germline CDR1 and CDR2: MGHDK and SYGVNS.